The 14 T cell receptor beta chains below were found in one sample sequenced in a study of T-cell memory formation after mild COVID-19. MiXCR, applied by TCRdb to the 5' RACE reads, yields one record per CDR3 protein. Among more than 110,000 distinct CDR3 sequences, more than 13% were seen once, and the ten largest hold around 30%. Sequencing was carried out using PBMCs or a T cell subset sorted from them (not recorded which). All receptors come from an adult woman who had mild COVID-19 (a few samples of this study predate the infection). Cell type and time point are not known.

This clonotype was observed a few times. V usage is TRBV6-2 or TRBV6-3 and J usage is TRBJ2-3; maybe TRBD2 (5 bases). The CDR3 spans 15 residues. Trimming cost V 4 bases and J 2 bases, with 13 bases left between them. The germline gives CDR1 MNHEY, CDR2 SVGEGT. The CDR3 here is CASSSVGMHTDTQYF. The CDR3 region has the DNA TGTGCCAGCAGTTCCGTCGGGATGCACACAGATACGCAGTATTTT.

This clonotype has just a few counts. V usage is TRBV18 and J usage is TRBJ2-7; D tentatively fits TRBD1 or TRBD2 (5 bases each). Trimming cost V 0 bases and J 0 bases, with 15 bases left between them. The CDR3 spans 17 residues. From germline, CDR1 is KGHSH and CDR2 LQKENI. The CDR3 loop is CASSPPGGSPSSYEQYF. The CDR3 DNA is TGTGCCAGCTCACCACCTGGGGGATCCCCGAGCTCCTACGAGCAGTACTTC.

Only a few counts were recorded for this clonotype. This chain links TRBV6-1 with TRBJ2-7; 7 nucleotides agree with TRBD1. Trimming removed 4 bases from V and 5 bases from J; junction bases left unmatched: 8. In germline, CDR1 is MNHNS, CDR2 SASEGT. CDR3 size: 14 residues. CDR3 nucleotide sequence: TGTGCCAGCAGTGGGACAGGCTGGGTCCACGAGCAGTACTTC. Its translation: CASSGTGWVHEQYF.

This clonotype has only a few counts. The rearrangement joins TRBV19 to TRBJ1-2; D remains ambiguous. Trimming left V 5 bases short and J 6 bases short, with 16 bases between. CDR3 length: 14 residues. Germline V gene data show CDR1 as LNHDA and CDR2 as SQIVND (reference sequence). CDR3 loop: CASSALSGTDGYTF. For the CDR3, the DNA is TGTGCCAGTAGTGCCCTTTCTGGAACGGATGGCTACACCTTC.

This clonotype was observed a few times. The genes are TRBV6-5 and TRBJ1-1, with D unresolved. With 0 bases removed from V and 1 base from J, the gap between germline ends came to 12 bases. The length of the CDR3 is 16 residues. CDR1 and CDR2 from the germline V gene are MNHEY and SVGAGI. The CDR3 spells CASSYSDYAQNTEAFF. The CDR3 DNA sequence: TGTGCCAGCAGTTACTCGGACTATGCCCAGAACACTGAAGCTTTCTTT.

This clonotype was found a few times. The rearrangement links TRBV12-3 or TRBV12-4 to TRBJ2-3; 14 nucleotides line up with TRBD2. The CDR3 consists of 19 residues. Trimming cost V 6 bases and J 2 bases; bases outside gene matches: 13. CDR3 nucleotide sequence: TGTGCCAGCAGATCGATGACTAGCGGGGGGGCGAAGGACACAGATACGCAGTATTTT. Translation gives CASRSMTSGGAKDTDTQYF.

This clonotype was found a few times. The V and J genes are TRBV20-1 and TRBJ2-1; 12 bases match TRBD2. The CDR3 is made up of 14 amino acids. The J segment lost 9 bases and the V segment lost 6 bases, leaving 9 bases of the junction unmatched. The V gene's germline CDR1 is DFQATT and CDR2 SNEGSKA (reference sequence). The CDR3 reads CSARTSGDLLEQFF. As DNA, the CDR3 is TGCAGTGCCAGGACTAGCGGGGACCTACTTGAGCAGTTCTTC.

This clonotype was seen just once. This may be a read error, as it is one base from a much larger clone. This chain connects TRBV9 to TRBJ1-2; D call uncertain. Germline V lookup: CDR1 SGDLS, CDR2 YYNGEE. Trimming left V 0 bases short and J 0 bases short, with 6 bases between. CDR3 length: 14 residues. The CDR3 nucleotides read TGTGCCAGCAGCGTAGACGTGGCTAACTATGGCTACACCTTC. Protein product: CASSVDVANYGYTF.

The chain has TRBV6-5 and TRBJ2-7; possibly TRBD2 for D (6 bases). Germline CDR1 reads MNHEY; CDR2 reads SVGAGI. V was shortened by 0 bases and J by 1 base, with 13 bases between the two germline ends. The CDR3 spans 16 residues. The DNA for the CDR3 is TGTGCCAGCAGTTACTCGAAAGTCGGGAGATCCTACGAGCAGTACTTC. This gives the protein CASSYSKVGRSYEQYF.

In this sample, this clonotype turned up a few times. Written as DNA, the CDR3 is TGTGCCAGCAGTAGGTGGCGGACGAACACTGAAGCTTTCTTT. Its protein is CASSRWRTNTEAFF. V is TRBV12-3 or TRBV12-4 and J is TRBJ1-1, with no clear D. Trimming cost V 5 bases and J 1 base, with 11 bases left between them. This CDR3 has 14 amino acids.

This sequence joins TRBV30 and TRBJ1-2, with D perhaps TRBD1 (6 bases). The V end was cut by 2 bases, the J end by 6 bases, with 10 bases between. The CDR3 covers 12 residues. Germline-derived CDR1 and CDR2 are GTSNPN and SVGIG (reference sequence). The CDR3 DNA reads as TGTGCCTGGAGTATCACAGGGAATGGCTACACCTTC. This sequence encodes CAWSITGNGYTF. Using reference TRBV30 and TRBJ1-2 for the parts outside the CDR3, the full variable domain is SQTIHQWPATLVQPVGSPLSLECTVEGTSNPNLYWYRQAAGRGLQLLFYSVGIGQISSEVPQNLSASRPQDRQFILSSKKLLLSDSGFYLCAWSITGNGYTFGSGTRLTVV.

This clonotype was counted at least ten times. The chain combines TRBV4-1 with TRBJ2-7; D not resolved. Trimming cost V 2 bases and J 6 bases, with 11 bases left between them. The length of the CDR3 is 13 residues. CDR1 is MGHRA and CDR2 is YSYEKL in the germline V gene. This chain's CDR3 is CASSQRSYLEQYF. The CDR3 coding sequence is TGCGCCAGCAGCCAAAGGTCCTATCTCGAGCAGTACTTC.

Here the CDR3 reads CASSVGQTNEKLFF. CDR3 coding DNA: TGTGCCAGCTCCGTGGGACAGACTAATGAAAAACTGTTTTTT. V and J are TRBV18 and TRBJ1-4; the match to TRBD1 covers 7 bases. Germline values: CDR1 KGHSH, CDR2 LQKENI. The CDR3 spans 14 residues. Trimming took 6 bases from V and 2 from J; bases not matched to a gene: 3. The whole variable domain, filled in from reference TRBV18 and TRBJ1-4, reads NAGVMQNPRHLVRRRGQEARLRCSPMKGHSHVYWYRQLPEEGLKFMVYLQKENIIDESGMPKERFSAEFPKEGPSILRIQQVVRGDSAAYFCASSVGQTNEKLFFGSGTQLSVL.

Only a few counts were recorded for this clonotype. CDR3 sequence (DNA): TGCGCCAGCAGCCAAGAGGTTAGCGGGAGGCAGACCTACGAGCAGTACTTC. Translation: CASSQEVSGRQTYEQYF. The chain combines TRBV4-3 with TRBJ2-7; 10 bases fit TRBD2. The V segment lost 0 bases and the J segment 2 bases; nucleotides outside the gene matches: 7. Germline V gene data show CDR1 as LGHNA and CDR2 as YSLEER. The CDR3 sequence is 17 residues long.